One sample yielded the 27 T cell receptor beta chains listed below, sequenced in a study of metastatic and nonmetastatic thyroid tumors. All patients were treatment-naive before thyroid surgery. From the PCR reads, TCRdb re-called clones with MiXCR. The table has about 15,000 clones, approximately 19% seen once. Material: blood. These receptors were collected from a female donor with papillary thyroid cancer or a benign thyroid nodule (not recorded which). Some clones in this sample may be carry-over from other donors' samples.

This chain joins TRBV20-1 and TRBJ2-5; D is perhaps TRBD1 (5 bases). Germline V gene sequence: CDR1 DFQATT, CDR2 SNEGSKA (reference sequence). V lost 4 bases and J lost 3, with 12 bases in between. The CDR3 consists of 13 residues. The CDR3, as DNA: TGCAGTGCTATGACGACAGCTAAAGAGACCCAGTACTTC. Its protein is CSAMTTAKETQYF.

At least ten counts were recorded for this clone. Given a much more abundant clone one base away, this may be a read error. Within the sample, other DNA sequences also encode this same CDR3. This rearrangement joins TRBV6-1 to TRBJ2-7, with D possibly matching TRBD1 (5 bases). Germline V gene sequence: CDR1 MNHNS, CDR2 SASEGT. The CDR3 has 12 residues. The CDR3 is CATGRAGYEQYF. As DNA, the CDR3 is TGCGCCACCGGTCGAGCAGGGTACGAGCAGTACTTC.

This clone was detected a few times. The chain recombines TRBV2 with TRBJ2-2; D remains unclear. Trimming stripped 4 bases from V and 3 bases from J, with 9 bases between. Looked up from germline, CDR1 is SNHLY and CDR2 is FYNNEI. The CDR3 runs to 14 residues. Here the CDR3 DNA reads TGTGCCAGCAGTGTGGCAGGACACACCGGGGAGCTGTTTTTT. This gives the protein CASSVAGHTGELFF.

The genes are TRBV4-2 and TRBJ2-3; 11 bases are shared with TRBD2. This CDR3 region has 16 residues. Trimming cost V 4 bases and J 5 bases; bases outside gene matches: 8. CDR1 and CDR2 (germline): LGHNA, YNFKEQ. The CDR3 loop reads CASSPDLAGGEDTQYF. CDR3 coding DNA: TGTGCCAGCAGCCCGGATCTAGCGGGGGGTGAAGATACGCAGTATTTT.

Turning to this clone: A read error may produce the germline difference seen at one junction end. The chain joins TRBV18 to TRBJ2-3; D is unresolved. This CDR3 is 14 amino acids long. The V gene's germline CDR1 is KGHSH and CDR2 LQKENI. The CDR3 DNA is TGTGCTAGCTCATCGATAACAAGCACAGATACGCAGTATTTT. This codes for CASSSITSTDTQYF.

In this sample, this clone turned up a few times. This CDR3 reads CASSTGTSSGQYF. CDR3 nucleotides: TGTGCCAGCAGTACCGGGACCAGTTCGGGGCAGTACTTC. The chain joins TRBV6-1 to TRBJ2-7; D could derive from TRBD1 or TRBD2 (5 bases each). Germline V lookup: CDR1 MNHNS, CDR2 SASEGT. CDR3 length equals 13 residues. V was clipped by 5 bases and J by 9 bases, with 17 bases between them.

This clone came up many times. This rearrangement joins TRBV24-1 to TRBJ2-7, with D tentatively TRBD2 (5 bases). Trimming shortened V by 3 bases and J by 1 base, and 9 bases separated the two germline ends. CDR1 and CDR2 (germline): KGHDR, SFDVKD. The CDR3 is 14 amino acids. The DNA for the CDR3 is TGTGCCACCAGTGATCCCGGGAATTCCTACGAGCAGTACTTC. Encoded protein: CATSDPGNSYEQYF.

The CDR3 reads CASSPLAGTYDEQFF. The CDR3 coding sequence is TGTGCCAGCAGTCCACTGGCGGGTACTTACGATGAGCAGTTCTTC. The chain has TRBV28 and TRBJ2-1; the D gene is possibly TRBD2 (5 bases). V dropped 5 bases and J dropped 8 bases, with 19 bases sitting between them. Germline V lookup: CDR1 MDHEN, CDR2 SYDVKM. The CDR3 is 15 residues long.

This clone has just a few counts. The CDR3 DNA is TGTGCCAGCACCCGGACGGTGAACACTGAAGCTTTCTTT. It specifies CASTRTVNTEAFF. The chain joins TRBV6-1 to TRBJ1-1; no reliable D call. Germline V gives CDR1 MNHNS, CDR2 SASEGT. The germline V and J ends were trimmed by 7 bases and 0 bases, with 9 bases remaining between them. CDR3 length: 13 amino acids.

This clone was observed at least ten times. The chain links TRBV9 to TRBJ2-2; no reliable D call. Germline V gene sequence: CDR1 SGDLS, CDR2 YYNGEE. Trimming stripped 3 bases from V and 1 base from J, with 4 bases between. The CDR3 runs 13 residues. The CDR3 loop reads CASSARNTGELFF. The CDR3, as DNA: TGTGCCAGCAGCGCCCGGAACACCGGGGAGCTGTTTTTT.

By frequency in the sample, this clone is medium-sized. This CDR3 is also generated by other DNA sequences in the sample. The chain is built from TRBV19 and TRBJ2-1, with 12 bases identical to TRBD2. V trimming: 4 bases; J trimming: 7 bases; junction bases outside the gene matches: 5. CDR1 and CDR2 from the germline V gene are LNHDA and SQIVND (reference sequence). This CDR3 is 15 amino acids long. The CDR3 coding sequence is TGTGCCAGTAGTAAACTAGCGGGAGGTAGAAATGAGCAGTTCTTC. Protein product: CASSKLAGGRNEQFF.

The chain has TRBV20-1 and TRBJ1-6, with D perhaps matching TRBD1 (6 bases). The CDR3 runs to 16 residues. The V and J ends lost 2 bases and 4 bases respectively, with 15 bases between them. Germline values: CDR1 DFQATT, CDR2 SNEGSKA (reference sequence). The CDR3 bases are TGCAGTGCTAGAAAGGGGGGCCTCTTTTATAATTCACCCCTCCACTTT. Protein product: CSARKGGLFYNSPLHF.

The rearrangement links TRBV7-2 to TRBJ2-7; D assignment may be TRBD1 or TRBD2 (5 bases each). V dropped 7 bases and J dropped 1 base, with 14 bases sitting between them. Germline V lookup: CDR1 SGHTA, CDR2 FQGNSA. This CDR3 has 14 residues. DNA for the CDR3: TGTGCCAGCAACAGAGATGGGGGTTCCTACGAGCAGTACTTC. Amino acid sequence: CASNRDGGSYEQYF.

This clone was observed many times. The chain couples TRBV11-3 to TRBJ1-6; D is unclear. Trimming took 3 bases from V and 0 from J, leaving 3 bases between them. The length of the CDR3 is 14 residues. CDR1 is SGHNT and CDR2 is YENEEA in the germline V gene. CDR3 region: CASSLGSYNSPLHF. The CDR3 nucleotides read TGTGCCAGCAGCTTGGGCTCCTATAATTCACCCCTCCACTTT. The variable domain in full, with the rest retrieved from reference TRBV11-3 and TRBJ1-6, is EAGVVQSPRYKIIEKKQPVAFWCNPISGHNTLYWYLQNLGQGPELLIRYENEEAVDDSQLPKDRFSAERLKGVDSTLKIQPAELGDSAVYLCASSLGSYNSPLHFGNGTRLTVT.

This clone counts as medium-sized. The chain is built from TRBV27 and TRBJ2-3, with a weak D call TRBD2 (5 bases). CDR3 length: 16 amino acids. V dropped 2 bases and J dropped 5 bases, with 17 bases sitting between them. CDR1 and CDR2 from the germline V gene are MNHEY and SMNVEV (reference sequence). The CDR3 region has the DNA TGTGCCAGCAGTTTAAAGGGAGCCCCCGAGGGAGATACGCAGTATTTT. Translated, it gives CASSLKGAPEGDTQYF.

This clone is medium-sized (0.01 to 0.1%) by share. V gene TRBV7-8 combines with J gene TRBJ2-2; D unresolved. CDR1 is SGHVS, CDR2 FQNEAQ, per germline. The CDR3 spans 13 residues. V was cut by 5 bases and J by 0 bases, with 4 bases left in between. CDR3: CASSRSNTGELFF. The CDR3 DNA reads TGTGCCAGCAGCCGATCGAACACCGGGGAGCTGTTTTTT.

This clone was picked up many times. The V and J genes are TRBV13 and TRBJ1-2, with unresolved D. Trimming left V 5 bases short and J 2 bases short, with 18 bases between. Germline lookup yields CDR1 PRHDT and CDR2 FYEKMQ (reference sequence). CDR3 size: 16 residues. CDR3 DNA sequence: TGTGCCAGCAGCCCCCTTCGACCTGTAGGCAACTATGGCTACACCTTC. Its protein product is CASSPLRPVGNYGYTF.

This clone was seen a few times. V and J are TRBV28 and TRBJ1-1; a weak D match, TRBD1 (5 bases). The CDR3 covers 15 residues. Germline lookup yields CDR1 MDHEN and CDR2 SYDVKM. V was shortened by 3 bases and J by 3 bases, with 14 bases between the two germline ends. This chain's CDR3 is CASSFSELGDTEAFF. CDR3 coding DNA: TGTGCCAGCAGTTTTTCAGAGTTGGGGGACACTGAAGCTTTCTTT.

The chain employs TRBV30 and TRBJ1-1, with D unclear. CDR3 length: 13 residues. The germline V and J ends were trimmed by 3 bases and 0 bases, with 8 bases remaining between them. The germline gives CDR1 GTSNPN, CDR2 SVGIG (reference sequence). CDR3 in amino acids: CAWREGLNTEAFF. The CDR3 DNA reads TGTGCCTGGAGAGAGGGCTTGAACACTGAAGCTTTCTTT.

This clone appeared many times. Here the CDR3 reads CASSLEVAKDTQYF. The DNA for the CDR3 is TGCGCCAGCAGCTTGGAGGTAGCGAAGGATACGCAGTATTTT. The V gene is TRBV5-1, the J gene TRBJ2-3; TRBD2 is a possible D gene (5 bases). The V end lost 0 bases, the J end lost 6 bases, and 11 bases lay between the germline ends. The CDR3 consists of 14 residues. The V gene's germline CDR1 is SGHRS and CDR2 YFSETQ.

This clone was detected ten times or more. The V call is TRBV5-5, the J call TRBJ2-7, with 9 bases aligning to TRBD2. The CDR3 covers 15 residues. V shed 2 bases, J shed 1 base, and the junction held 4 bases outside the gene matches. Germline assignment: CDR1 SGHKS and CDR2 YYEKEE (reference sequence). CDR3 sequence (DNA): TGTGCCAGCAGCTTAAGCGGGAGGCCTTCCTACGAGCAGTACTTC. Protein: CASSLSGRPSYEQYF.

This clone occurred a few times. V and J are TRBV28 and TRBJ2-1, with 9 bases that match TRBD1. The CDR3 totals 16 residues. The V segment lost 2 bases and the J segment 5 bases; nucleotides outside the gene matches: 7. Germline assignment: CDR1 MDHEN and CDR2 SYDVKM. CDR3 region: CASSLVGTGFNNEQFF. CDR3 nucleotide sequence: TGTGCCAGCAGTTTAGTGGGGACAGGGTTTAACAATGAGCAGTTCTTC.

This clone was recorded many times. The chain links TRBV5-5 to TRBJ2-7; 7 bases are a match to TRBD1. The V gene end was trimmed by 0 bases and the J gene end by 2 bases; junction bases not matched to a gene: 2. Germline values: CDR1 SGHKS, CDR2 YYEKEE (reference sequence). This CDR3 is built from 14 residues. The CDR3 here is CASSLAGTAYEQYF. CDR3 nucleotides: TGTGCCAGCAGCTTGGCCGGGACAGCCTACGAGCAGTACTTC.

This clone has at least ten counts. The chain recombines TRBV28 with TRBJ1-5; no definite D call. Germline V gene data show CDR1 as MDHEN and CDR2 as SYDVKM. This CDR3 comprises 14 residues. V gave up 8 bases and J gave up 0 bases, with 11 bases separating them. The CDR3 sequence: CASQRIYSNQPQHF. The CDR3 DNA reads TGTGCCAGCCAGAGAATCTATAGCAATCAGCCCCAGCATTTT. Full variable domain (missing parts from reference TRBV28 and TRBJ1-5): DVKVTQSSRYLVKRTGEKVFLECVQDMDHENMFWYRQDPGLGLRLIYFSYDVKMKEKGDIPEGYSVSREKKERFSLILESASTNQTSMYLCASQRIYSNQPQHFGDGTRLSIL.

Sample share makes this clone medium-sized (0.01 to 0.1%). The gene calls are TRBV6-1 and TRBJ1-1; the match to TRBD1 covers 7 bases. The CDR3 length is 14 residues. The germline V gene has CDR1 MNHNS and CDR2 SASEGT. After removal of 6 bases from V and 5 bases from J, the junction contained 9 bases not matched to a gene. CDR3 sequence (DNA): TGTGCCAGCAGATCGACCCAGGGGGGTACTGAAGCTTTCTTT. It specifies CASRSTQGGTEAFF.

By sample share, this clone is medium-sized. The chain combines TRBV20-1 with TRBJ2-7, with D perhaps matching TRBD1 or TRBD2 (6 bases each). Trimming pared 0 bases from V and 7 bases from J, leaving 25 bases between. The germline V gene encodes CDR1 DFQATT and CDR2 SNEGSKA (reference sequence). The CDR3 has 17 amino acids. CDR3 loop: CSARDLSPGERGGEQYF. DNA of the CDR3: TGCAGTGCTAGAGATCTTAGTCCTGGGGAACGAGGGGGGGAGCAGTACTTC.

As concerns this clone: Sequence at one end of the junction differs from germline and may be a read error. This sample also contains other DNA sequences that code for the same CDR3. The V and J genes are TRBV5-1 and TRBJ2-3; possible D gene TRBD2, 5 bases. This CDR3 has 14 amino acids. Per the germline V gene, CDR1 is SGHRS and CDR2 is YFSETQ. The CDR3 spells CASSISASTDTQYF. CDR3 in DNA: TGCGCCAGTAGCATTAGCGCTAGCACAGATACACAGTATTTT.